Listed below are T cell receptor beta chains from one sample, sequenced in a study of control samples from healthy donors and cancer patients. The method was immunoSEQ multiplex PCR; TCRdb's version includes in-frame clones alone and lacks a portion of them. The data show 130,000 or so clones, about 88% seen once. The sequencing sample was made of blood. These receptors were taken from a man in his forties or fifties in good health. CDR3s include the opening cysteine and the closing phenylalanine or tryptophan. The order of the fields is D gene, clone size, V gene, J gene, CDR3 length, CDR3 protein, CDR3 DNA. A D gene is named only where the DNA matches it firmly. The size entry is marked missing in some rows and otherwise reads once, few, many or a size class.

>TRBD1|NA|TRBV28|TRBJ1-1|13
CASPRTGVIEAFF
TGTGCCAGCCCCCGGACAGGGGTGATTGAAGCTTTCTTT
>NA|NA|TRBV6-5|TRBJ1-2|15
CASSYSTAIGGGYTF
TGTGCCAGCAGTTACTCGACGGCTATTGGAGGGGGCTACACCTTC
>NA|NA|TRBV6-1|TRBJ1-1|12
CASSERMYEAFF
TGTGCCAGCAGTGAGCGGATGTATGAAGCTTTCTTT
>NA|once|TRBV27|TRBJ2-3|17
CASSLRVRGLRTDTQYF
TGTGCCAGCAGTTTAAGGGTTCGGGGACTTCGCACAGATACGCAGTATTTT
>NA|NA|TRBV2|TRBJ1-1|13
CASSETPNTEAFF
TGTGCCAGCAGCGAAACACCTAACACTGAAGCTTTCTTT
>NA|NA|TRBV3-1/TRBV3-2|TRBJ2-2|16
CASSQWGDLNTGELFF
TGTGCCAGCAGCCAATGGGGGGACCTGAACACCGGGGAGCTGTTTTTT
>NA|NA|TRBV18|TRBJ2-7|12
CASSGEGYEQYF
TGTGCCAGCTCAGGGGAAGGGTACGAGCAGTACTTC
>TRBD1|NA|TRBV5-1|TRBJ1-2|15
CASSFTQGEGAGYTF
TGCGCCAGCAGCTTTACTCAGGGGGAAGGGGCTGGCTACACCTTC
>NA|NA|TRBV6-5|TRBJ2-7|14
CASKIQPLTGIEYF
TGTGCCAGCAAAATCCAGCCTCTAACAGGGATTGAGTACTTC
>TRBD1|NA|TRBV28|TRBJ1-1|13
CASQIGQGRDAFF
TGTGCCAGCCAAATTGGACAGGGAAGGGATGCTTTCTTT
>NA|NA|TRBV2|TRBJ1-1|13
CASSTGWNTEAFF
TGTGCCAGCAGTACCGGCTGGAACACTGAAGCTTTCTTT
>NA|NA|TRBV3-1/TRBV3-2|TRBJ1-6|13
CASSQELGSPLHF
TGTGCCAGCAGCCAAGAATTGGGTTCACCCCTCCACTTT
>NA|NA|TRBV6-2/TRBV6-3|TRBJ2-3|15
CASSYSQFHTDTQYF
TGTGCCAGCAGTTACTCTCAGTTCCACACAGATACGCAGTATTTT
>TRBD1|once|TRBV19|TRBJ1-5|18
CASSIKTGTGVHNQPQHF
TGTGCCAGTAGTATAAAGACCGGGACAGGGGTTCATAATCAGCCCCAGCATTTT
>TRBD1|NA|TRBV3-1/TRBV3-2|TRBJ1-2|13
CASSLGQGLGYTF
TGTGCCAGCAGTCTGGGACAGGGGTTAGGCTACACCTTC
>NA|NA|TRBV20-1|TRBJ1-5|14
CSASPPSADQPQHF
TGCAGTGCTAGTCCGCCGAGTGCGGATCAGCCCCAGCATTTT
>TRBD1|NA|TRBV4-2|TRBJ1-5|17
CASSQKESRDRNQPQHF
TGTGCCAGCAGCCAAAAAGAGTCCCGGGACAGGAATCAGCCCCAGCATTTT
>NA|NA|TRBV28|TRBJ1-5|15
CASSTSGSGNQPQHF
TGTGCCAGCAGTACCTCAGGGAGTGGCAATCAGCCCCAGCATTTT
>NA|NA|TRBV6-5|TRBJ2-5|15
CASSLRTTPLETQYF
TGTGCCAGCAGCCTGCGGACAACCCCCCTAGAGACCCAGTACTTC
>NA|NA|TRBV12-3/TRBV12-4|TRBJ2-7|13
CASRPGAVYEQYF
TGTGCCAGCAGACCGGGAGCCGTCTACGAGCAGTACTTC
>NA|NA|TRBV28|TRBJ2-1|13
CASRPQGYNEQFF
TGTGCCAGCAGACCACAAGGATACAATGAGCAGTTCTTC
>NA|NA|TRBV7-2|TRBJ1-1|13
CASTFYLDTEAFF
TGTGCCAGCACCTTTTACCTGGACACTGAAGCTTTCTTT
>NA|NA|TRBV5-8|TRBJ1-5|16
CASSLRGGDSNQPQHF
TGTGCCAGCAGCCTTAGGGGTGGGGATAGCAATCAGCCCCAGCATTTT
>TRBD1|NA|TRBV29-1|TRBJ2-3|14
CSVNRGRSTDTQYF
TGCAGCGTTAACAGGGGACGTAGCACAGATACGCAGTATTTT
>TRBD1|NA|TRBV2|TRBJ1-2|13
CASSPQGDYGYTF
TGTGCCAGCAGTCCACAGGGGGACTATGGCTACACCTTC
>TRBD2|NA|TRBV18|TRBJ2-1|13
CASSLSSGGEQFF
TGTGCCAGCTCACTGTCTAGCGGGGGGGAGCAGTTCTTC
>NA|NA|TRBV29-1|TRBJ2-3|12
CSGPFETDTQYF
TGCAGCGGACCGTTTGAGACAGATACGCAGTATTTT
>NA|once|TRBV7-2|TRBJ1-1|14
CASSLERMNTEAFF
TGTGCCAGCAGCTTAGAGCGAATGAACACTGAAGCTTTCTTT
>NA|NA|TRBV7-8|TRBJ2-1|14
CASSKTGRGIEQFF
TGTGCCAGCAGCAAGACAGGGAGGGGTATTGAGCAGTTCTTC
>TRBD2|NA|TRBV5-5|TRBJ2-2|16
CASSLAPGGQTGELFF
TGTGCCAGCAGCTTGGCCCCGGGGGGTCAGACCGGGGAGCTGTTTTTT
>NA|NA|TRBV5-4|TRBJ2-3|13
CASSSFGTDTQYF
TGTGCCAGCAGCTCCTTCGGGACAGATACGCAGTATTTT
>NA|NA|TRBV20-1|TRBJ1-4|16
CSASRDTWGGNEKLFF
TGCAGTGCTAGTCGGGACACCTGGGGCGGTAATGAAAAACTGTTTTTT
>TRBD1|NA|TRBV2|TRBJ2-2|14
CANRDRGYTGELFF
TGTGCCAACCGGGACAGGGGTTATACCGGGGAGCTGTTTTTT
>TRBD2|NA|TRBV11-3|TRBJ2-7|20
CASSVTPGLRRPGATYEQYF
TGTGCCAGCAGCGTGACCCCGGGACTACGGCGCCCCGGTGCAACCTACGAGCAGTACTTC
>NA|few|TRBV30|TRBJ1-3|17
CAWSVRRRDLWGNTIYF
TGTGCCTGGAGTGTACGTAGAAGGGACCTTTGGGGAAACACCATATATTTT
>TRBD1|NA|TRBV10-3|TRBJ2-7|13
CAIRGQGSYEQYF
TGTGCCATCCGAGGACAGGGTTCCTACGAGCAGTACTTC
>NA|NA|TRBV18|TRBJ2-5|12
CASSPRQETQYF
TGTGCCAGCTCACCACGCCAAGAGACCCAGTACTTC
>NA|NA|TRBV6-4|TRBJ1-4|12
CATGPMGEKLFF
TGTGCCACGGGACCAATGGGTGAAAAACTGTTTTTT
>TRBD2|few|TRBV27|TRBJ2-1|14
CASSPLAGDNEQFF
TGTGCCAGCAGTCCGCTAGCGGGGGACAATGAGCAGTTCTTC
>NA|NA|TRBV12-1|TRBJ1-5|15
CASSLTDNSNQPQHF
TGTGCCAGCAGCTTAACAGACAATAGCAATCAGCCCCAGCATTTT
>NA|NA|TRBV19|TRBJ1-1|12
CASRTGRTEAFF
TGTGCCAGTAGGACAGGAAGAACTGAAGCTTTCTTT
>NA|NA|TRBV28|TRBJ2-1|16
CASSSSLDREYNEQFF
TGTGCCAGCAGTTCCTCCCTAGACCGGGAGTACAATGAGCAGTTCTTC
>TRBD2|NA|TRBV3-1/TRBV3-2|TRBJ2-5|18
CASSSNGLGTSGQETQYF
TGTGCCAGCAGCTCAAATGGATTAGGGACTAGCGGACAAGAGACCCAGTACTTC
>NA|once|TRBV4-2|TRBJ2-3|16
CASSPGTGRKTDTQYF
TGTGCCAGCAGCCCGGGTACGGGAAGAAAAACAGATACGCAGTATTTT
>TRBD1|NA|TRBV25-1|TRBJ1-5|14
CASSKGTDNQPQHF
TGTGCCAGCAGCAAAGGGACAGACAATCAGCCCCAGCATTTT
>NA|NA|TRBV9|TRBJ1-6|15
CASSTLGLTNSPLHF
TGTGCCAGCAGCACCTTGGGACTTACGAATTCACCCCTCCACTTT
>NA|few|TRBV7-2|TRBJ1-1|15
CASSFWLGGVTEAFF
TGTGCCAGCAGCTTTTGGCTGGGAGGAGTCACTGAAGCTTTCTTT
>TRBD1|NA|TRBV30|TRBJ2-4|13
CAWTSNPGQFQYF
TGTGCCTGGACTTCTAACCCGGGACAGTTTCAGTACTTC
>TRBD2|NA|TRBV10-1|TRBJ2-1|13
CASSSGGSGEQFF
TGCGCCAGCAGTAGCGGGGGGTCGGGGGAGCAGTTCTTC
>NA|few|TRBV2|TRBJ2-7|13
CASTATDSYEQYF
TGTGCCAGCACTGCGACAGACTCCTACGAGCAGTACTTC
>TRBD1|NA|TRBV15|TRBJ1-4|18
CATSRRPGQGARGEKLFF
TGTGCCACCAGCAGACGGCCGGGACAGGGGGCGCGGGGTGAAAAACTGTTTTTT
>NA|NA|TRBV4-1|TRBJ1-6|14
CASSQESYNSPLHF
TGCGCCAGCAGCCAGGAATCCTACAATTCACCCCTCCACTTT
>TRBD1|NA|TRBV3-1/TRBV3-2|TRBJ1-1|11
CASTGGGEAFF
TGTGCCAGCACAGGGGGTGGTGAAGCTTTCTTT
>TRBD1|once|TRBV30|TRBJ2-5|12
CAWRRDRTKQYF
TGTGCCTGGAGACGGGACAGAACAAAGCAGTACTTC